This T cell receptor (beta chain) was captured in a study of blood T cell repertoires in COVID-19. Sequenced by immunoSEQ multiplex PCR; TCRdb stores in-frame clones only, minus some. The repertoire holds 8,500 to 10,000 clones, roughly 80% seen once, with 7.4% in the top ten. CDR1 and CDR2 (germline): MNHEY, SMNVEV (reference sequence). The CDR3 spans 15 residues. Trimming cost V 5 bases and J 10 bases; bases outside gene matches: 10. Sequencing was done on a sample of peripheral blood. The chain links TRBV27 to TRBJ2-7, with 14 bases identical to TRBD2. The TCR originated in a man in his 70s with active COVID-19. The CDR3 reads CASSRTGTSGRHQYF. The CDR3 bases are TGTGCCAGCAGTCGCACCGGGACTAGCGGGAGACATCAGTACTTC.